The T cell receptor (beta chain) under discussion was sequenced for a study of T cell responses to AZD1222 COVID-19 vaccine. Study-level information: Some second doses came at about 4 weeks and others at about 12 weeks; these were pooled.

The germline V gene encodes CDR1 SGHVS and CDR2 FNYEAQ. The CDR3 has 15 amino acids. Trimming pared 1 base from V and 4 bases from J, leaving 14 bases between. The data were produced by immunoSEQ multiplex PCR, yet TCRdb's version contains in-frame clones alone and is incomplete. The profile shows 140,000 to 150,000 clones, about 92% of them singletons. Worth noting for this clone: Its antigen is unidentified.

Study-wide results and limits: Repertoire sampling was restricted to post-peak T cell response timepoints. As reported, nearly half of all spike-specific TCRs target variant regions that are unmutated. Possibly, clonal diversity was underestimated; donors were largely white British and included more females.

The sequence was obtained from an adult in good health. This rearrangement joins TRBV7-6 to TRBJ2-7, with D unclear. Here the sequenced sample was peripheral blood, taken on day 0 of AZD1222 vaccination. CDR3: CASSLGSGPLYEQYF. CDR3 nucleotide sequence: TGTGCCAGCAGCTTAGGTTCTGGACCGCTATACGAGCAGTACTTC.